This T cell receptor beta chain emerged from a study of cytomegalovirus exposure and HLA in healthy donors. A single count supports this clone. The assay was immunoSEQ multiplex PCR, and TCRdb's table has in-frame clones only and misses some. The table lists 250,000 to 300,000 clones, 80% to 90% of them singletons. V lost 6 bases and J lost 4, with 16 bases in between. Germline V gives CDR1 LNHDA, CDR2 SQIVND (reference sequence). The CDR3 is 15 amino acids. This TCR came from a woman between 18 and 30 years old in good health and CMV-seronegative. The chain is built from TRBV19 and TRBJ2-1; perhaps TRBD1 as D (6 bases). The sequenced sample was PBMCs. The CDR3 here is CASSPQGNLYNEQFF. The CDR3 DNA follows: TGTGCCAGTAGCCCTCAGGGGAATTTATACAATGAGCAGTTCTTC.